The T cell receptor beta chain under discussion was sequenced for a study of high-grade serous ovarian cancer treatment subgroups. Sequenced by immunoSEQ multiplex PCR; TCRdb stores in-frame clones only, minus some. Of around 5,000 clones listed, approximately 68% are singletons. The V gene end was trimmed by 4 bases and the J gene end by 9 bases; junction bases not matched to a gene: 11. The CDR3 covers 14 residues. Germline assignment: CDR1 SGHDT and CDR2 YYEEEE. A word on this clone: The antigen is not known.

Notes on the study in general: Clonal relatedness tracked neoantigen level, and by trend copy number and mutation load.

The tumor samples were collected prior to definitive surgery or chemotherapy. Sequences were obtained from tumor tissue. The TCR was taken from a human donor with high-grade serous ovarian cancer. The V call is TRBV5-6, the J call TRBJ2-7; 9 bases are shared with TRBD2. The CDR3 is CASSALAGQMGQYF. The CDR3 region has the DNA TGTGCCAGCAGCGCCCTAGCGGGGCAAATGGGGCAGTACTTC. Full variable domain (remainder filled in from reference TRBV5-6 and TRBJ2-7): DAGVTQSPTHLIKTRGQQVTLRCSPKSGHDTVSWYQQALGQGPQFIFQYYEEEERQRGNFPDRFSGHQFPNYSSELNVNALLLGDSALYLCASSALAGQMGQYFGPGTRLTVT.